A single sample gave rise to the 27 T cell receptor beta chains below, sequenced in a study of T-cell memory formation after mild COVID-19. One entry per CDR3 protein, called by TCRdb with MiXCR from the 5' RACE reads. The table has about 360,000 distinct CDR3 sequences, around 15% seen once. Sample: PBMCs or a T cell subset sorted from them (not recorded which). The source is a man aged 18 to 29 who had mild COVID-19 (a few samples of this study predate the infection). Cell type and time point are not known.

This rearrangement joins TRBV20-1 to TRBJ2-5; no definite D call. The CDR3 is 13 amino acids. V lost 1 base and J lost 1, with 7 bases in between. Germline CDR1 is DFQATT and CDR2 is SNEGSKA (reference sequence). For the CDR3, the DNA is TGCAGTGCTAGAGGGATGGTCCAAGAGACCCAGTACTTC. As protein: CSARGMVQETQYF.

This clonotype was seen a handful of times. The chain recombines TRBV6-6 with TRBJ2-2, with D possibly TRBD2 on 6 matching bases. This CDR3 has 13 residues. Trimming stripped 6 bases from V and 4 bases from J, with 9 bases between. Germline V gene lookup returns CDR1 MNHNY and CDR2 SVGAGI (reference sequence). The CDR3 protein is CASRTAGTGELFF. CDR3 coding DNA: TGTGCCAGCAGGACAGCGGGCACCGGGGAGCTGTTTTTT.

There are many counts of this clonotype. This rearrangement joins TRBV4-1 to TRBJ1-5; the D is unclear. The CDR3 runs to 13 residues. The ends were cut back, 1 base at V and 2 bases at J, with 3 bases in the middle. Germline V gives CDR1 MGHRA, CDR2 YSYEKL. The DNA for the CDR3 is TGCGCCAGCAGCCAAGGGGGCAATCAGCCCCAGCATTTT. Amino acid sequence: CASSQGGNQPQHF.

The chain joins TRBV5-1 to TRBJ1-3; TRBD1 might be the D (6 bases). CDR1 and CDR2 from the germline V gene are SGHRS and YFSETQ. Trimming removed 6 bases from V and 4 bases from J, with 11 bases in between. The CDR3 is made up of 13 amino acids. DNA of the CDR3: TGCGCCAGCAAGGATACAGGGGGAAACACCATATATTTT. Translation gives CASKDTGGNTIYF.

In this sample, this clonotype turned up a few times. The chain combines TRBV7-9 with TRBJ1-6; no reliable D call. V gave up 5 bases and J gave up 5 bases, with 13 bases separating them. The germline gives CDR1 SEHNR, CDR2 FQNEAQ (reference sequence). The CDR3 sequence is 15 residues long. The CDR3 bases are TGTGCCAGCAGCCGGGGTTCGGCAGATAATTCACCCCTCCACTTT. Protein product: CASSRGSADNSPLHF.

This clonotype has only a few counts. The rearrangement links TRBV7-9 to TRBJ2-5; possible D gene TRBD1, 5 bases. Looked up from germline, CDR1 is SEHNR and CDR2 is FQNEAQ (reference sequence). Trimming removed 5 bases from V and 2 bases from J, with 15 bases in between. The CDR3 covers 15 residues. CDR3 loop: CASSSPDTHQETQYF. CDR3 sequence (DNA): TGTGCCAGCAGCAGTCCGGACACTCATCAAGAGACCCAGTACTTC.

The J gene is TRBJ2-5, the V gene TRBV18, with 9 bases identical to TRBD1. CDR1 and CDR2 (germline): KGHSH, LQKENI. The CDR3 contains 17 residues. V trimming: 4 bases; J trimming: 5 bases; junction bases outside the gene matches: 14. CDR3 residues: CASSRRPGQGFYETQYF. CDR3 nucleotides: TGTGCCAGCTCACGACGACCGGGACAGGGTTTTTATGAGACCCAGTACTTC.

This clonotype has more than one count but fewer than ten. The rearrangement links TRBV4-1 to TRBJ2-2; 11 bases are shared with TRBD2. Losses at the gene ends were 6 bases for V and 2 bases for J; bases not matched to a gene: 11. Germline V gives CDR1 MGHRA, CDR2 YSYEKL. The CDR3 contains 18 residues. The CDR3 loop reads CASSFLRLAGINTGELFF. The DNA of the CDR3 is TGCGCCAGCAGTTTTCTCCGACTAGCGGGGATAAACACCGGGGAGCTGTTTTTT.

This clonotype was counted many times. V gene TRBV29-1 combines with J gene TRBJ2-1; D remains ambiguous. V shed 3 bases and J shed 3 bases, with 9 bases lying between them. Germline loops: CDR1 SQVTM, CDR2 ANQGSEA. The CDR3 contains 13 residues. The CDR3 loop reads CSVELVFYNEQFF. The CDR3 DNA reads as TGCAGCGTTGAGCTAGTTTTCTACAATGAGCAGTTCTTC.

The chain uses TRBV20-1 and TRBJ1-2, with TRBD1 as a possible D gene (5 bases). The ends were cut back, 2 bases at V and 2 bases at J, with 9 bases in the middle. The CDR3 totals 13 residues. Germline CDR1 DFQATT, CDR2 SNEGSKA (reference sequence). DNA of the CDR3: TGCAGTGCTAGAAAAGGGGAAAACTATGGCTACACCTTC. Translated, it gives CSARKGENYGYTF.

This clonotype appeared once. The CDR3 reads CASRDSNYEQYF. The CDR3 DNA reads as TGTGCCAGCAGGGACAGTAACTACGAGCAGTACTTC. This chain links TRBV25-1 with TRBJ2-7; weak D call: TRBD1 (6 bases). Trimming took off 6 bases at V and 3 bases at J, with 9 bases between the two ends. Per the germline V gene, CDR1 is MGHDK and CDR2 is SYGVNS. There are 12 residues in the CDR3.

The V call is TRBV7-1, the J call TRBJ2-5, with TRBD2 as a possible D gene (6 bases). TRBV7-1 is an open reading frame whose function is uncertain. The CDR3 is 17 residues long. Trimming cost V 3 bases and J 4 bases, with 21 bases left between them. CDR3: CASSSALGGVHRETQYF. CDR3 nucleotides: TGTGCCAGCAGCTCCGCGTTGGGCGGGGTCCACCGAGAGACCCAGTACTTC.

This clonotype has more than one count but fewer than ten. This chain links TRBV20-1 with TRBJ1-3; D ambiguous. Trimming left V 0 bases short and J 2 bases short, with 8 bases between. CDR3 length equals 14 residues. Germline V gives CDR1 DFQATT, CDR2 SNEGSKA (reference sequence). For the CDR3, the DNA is TGCAGTGCTAGAGACCCCGCGGCTGGAAACACCATATATTTT. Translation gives CSARDPAAGNTIYF.

CDR3 region: CASSTDRYNEQFF. CDR3 DNA: TGTGCCAGCAGCACGGACAGGTACAATGAGCAGTTCTTC. This chain links TRBV11-2 with TRBJ2-1; 7 positions match TRBD1. V gave up 5 bases and J gave up 4 bases; unmatched junction bases: 2. The CDR3 is made up of 13 amino acids. Germline CDR1 SGHAT, CDR2 FQNNGV. Drawing the rest from reference TRBV11-2 and TRBJ2-1, the complete variable domain is EAGVAQSPRYKIIEKRQSVAFWCNPISGHATLYWYQQILGQGPKLLIQFQNNGVVDDSQLPKDRFSAERLKGVDSTLKIQPAKLEDSAVYLCASSTDRYNEQFFGPGTRLTVL.

CDR3 nucleotides: TGTGCCGCAAGGATGGGACTCGTTGAAAAACTGTTTTTT. This codes for CAARMGLVEKLFF. J is TRBJ1-4 and V is TRBV2; the D gene is possibly TRBD1 (5 bases). This CDR3 is built from 13 residues. Germline CDR1 is SNHLY and CDR2 is FYNNEI. Trimming took off 11 bases at V and 7 bases at J, with 17 bases between the two ends.

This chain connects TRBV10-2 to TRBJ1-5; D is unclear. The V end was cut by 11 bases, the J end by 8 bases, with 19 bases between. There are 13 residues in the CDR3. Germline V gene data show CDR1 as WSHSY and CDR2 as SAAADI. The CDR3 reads CAAGNKGYEPQHF. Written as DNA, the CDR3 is TGCGCCGCGGGGAACAAAGGGTACGAGCCCCAGCATTTT.

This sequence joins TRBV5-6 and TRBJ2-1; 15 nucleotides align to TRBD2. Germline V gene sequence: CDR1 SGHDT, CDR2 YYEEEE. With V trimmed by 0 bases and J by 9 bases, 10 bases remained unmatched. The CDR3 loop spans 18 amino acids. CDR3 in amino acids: CASSLGGLAGGLMGEQFF. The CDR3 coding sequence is TGTGCCAGCAGCTTGGGAGGACTAGCGGGGGGGCTCATGGGTGAGCAGTTCTTC.

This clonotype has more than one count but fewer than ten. The CDR3 bases are TGTGCCAGCAGTGACTGGGGCAGGGCCGAGGATACGCAGTATTTT. Encoded protein: CASSDWGRAEDTQYF. V usage is TRBV6-4 and J usage is TRBJ2-3; D may be TRBD1 (5 bases). This CDR3 is built from 15 residues. V lost 1 base and J lost 6, with 14 bases in between. Germline CDR1 and CDR2: MRHNA and SNTAGT.

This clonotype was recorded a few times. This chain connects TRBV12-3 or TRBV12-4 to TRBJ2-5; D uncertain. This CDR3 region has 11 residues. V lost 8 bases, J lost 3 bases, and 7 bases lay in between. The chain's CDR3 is CASAEKETQYF. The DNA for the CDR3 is TGTGCCAGCGCAGAAAAAGAGACCCAGTACTTC.

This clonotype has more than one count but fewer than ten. In DNA, the CDR3 is TGTGCCAGCAGCTCCCCGGACAGACCTGGAAACACCATATATTTT. Its translation is CASSSPDRPGNTIYF. The chain recombines TRBV9 with TRBJ1-3; weak D call: TRBD1 (6 bases). The CDR3 is 15 residues long. Germline assignment: CDR1 SGDLS and CDR2 YYNGEE. Trimming took 4 bases from V and 2 from J, leaving 13 bases between them.

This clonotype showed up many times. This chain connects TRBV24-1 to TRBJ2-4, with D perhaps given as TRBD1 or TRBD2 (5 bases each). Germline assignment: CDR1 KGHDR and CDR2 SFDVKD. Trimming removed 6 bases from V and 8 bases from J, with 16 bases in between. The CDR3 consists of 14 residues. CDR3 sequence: CATSPGPISDIQYF. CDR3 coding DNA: TGTGCCACCAGTCCGGGACCGATTTCGGACATTCAGTACTTC.

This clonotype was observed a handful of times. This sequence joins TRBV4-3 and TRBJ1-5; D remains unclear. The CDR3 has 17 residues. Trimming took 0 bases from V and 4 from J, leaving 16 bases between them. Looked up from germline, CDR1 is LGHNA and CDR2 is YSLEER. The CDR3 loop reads CASSQDLSPQGNQPQHF. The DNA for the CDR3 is TGCGCCAGCAGCCAAGATTTAAGCCCACAAGGTAATCAGCCCCAGCATTTT.

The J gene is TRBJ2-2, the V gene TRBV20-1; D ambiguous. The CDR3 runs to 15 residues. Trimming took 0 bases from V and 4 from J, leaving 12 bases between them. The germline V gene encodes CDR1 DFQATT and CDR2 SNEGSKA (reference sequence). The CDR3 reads CSARDQGAGTGELFF. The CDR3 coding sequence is TGCAGTGCTAGAGATCAAGGTGCAGGCACCGGGGAGCTGTTTTTT.

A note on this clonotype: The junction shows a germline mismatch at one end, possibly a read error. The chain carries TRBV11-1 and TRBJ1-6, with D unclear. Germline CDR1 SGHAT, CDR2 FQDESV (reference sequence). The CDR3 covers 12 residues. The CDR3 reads CASRDYNSPLHF. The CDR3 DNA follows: TGTGCAAGCAGAGACTATAATTCACCCCTCCACTTT.

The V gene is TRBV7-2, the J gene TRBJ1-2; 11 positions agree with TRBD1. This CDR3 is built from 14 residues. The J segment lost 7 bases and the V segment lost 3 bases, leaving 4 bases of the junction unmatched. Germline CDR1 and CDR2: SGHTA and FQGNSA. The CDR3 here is CASSLDRGLGGYTF. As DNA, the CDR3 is TGTGCCAGCAGCTTGGACAGGGGGCTGGGTGGCTACACCTTC.

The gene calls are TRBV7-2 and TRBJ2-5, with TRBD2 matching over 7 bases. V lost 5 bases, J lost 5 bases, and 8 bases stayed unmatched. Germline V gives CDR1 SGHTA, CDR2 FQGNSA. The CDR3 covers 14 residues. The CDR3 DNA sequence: TGTGCCAGCAGCCCGAGCGGGGCGGGCGAGACCCAGTACTTC. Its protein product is CASSPSGAGETQYF.

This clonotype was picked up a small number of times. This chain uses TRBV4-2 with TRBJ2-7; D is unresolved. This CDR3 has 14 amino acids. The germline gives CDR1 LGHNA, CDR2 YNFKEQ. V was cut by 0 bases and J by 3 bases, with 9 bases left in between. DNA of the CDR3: TGTGCCAGCAGCCAAGAGCCGGAGTACTACGAGCAGTACTTC. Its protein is CASSQEPEYYEQYF.